The rows below give T cell receptor beta chains drawn from one sample of a study of cytomegalovirus exposure and HLA in healthy donors. Clones were read by immunoSEQ multiplex PCR, and TCRdb kept only the in-frame ones, dropping some. The profile shows 55,000 to 70,000 clones, 55% to 80% of them singletons. Material for sequencing was PBMCs. Receptors originate from a woman in her 50s in good health and CMV-seronegative. Each CDR3 is given with its conserved first and last residue. The D gene is left open where the match is weak. Expanded clones get a size class; other rows say once, few or many, or leave the size out.

J,D,size,V,CDR3,DNA
TRBJ1-1,-,-,TRBV6-6,CASSYGGGFAEAFF,TGTGCCAGCAGTTACGGGGGGGGGTTTGCTGAAGCTTTCTTT
TRBJ2-5,-,-,TRBV7-9,CASMPSGVDETQYF,TGTGCCAGCATGCCCTCGGGGGTTGATGAGACCCAGTACTTC
TRBJ1-1,-,-,TRBV5-1,CASSPQTVANTEAFF,TGCGCCAGCAGCCCACAGACAGTGGCGAACACTGAAGCTTTCTTT
TRBJ2-7,TRBD1,-,TRBV5-1,CASSARDRAYEQYF,TGCGCCAGCAGCGCCCGGGACAGGGCCTACGAGCAGTACTTC
TRBJ2-7,TRBD1,-,TRBV4-2,CASSRGQGAGEQYF,TGTGCCAGCAGCCGGGGACAGGGGGCAGGCGAGCAGTACTTC
TRBJ2-5,-,few,TRBV18,CASSPRGPETQYF,TGTGCCAGCTCACCAAGGGGTCCAGAGACCCAGTACTTC
TRBJ1-5,-,-,TRBV30,CAWSVRGTQPQHF,TGTGCCTGGAGTGTACGGGGGACTCAGCCCCAGCATTTT
TRBJ1-4,TRBD1,-,TRBV2,CASSTSRQGGDEKLFF,TGTGCCAGCAGTACTTCTAGACAGGGGGGGGATGAAAAACTGTTTTTT
TRBJ1-2,-,-,TRBV29-1,CSVEDQGSLYGYTF,TGCAGCGTTGAAGATCAAGGGAGTCTTTATGGCTACACCTTC
TRBJ1-2,-,-,TRBV5-6,CASSSPTAAGGYTF,TGTGCCAGCAGCTCCCCCACGGCAGCAGGTGGCTACACCTTC
TRBJ2-7,-,-,TRBV1,CTSSPTSGCSYEQYF,TGCACCAGCAGTCCGACTAGCGGGTGCTCCTACGAGCAGTACTTC
TRBJ2-7,TRBD1,-,TRBV2,CASSGGQGNYHEQYF,TGTGCCAGCAGTGGAGGACAGGGGAATTACCACGAGCAGTACTTC
TRBJ1-1,-,-,TRBV6-5,CASSYSGASSTEAFF,TGTGCCAGCAGTTACTCGGGGGCATCGAGCACTGAAGCTTTCTTT
TRBJ2-1,TRBD2,-,TRBV5-4,CASSLGLAGNNEQFF,TGTGCCAGCAGCTTGGGACTAGCGGGTAACAATGAGCAGTTCTTC
TRBJ2-1,TRBD2,-,TRBV30,CAWRGLALNNGQFF,TGTGCCTGGAGGGGACTAGCGTTGAACAATGGGCAGTTCTTC
TRBJ2-3,-,-,TRBV5-1,CASSPQVDTQYF,TGCGCCAGCAGCCCACAAGTTGATACGCAGTATTTT
TRBJ2-3,TRBD2,-,TRBV4-3,CASSQGMTPGEGGDTQYF,TGCGCCAGCAGCCAAGGAATGACTCCGGGGGAGGGTGGGGATACGCAGTATTTT
TRBJ2-7,-,-,TRBV6-6,CASSYSQGPYEQYF,TGTGCCAGCAGTTACTCTCAGGGGCCCTACGAGCAGTACTTC
TRBJ1-5,-,-,TRBV4-2,CASSQDMSRSNQPQHF,TGTGCCAGCAGCCAAGATATGTCCAGGTCCAATCAGCCCCAGCATTTT
TRBJ1-5,-,-,TRBV5-5,CASSLETGSYSNQPQHF,TGTGCCAGCAGCTTGGAAACAGGGAGTTATAGCAATCAGCCCCAGCATTTT
TRBJ2-5,-,-,TRBV28,CASSPAGLSETQYF,TGTGCCAGCAGTCCGGCAGGTCTATCTGAGACCCAGTACTTC
TRBJ1-5,-,few,TRBV7-2,CASSLDYNQPQHF,TGTGCCAGCAGCTTAGACTACAATCAGCCCCAGCATTTT
TRBJ1-1,TRBD1,once,TRBV7-3,CASSANRGEVGTEAFF,TGTGCCAGCAGCGCCAACAGGGGCGAGGTGGGGACTGAAGCTTTCTTT
TRBJ2-7,-,-,TRBV4-2,CASSQPPTGASYEQYF,TGTGCCAGCAGCCAGCCCCCAACGGGAGCCAGCTACGAGCAGTACTTC
TRBJ1-5,TRBD1,few,TRBV28,CASSLRWDRVYSNQPQHF,TGTGCCAGCAGCCTACGATGGGACAGGGTATATAGCAATCAGCCCCAGCATTTT
TRBJ1-2,-,-,TRBV2,CASMGGMYGYTF,TGTGCCAGCATGGGGGGAATGTATGGCTACACCTTC
TRBJ2-1,TRBD1,-,TRBV7-8,CASSLALRTGGPYNEQFF,TGTGCCAGCAGCTTAGCGCTCCGGACAGGGGGACCCTACAATGAGCAGTTCTTC
TRBJ1-2,TRBD1,few,TRBV29-1,CSVDPDRAGYGYTF,TGCAGCGTTGACCCGGACAGGGCAGGATATGGCTACACCTTC
TRBJ1-1,-,-,TRBV25-1,CASNRGDTEAFF,TGTGCCAGCAATCGGGGGGACACTGAAGCTTTCTTT
TRBJ2-5,TRBD2,-,TRBV10-3,CAISVGTSGQETQYF,TGTGCCATCAGTGTAGGGACTAGCGGGCAAGAGACCCAGTACTTC
TRBJ1-5,-,-,TRBV28,CASSLGPHSNQPQHF,TGTGCCAGCAGTTTGGGGCCCCATAGCAATCAGCCCCAGCATTTT
TRBJ2-7,TRBD1,-,TRBV30,CAWLHRGSYEQYF,TGTGCCTGGTTACACAGGGGGAGCTACGAGCAGTACTTC
TRBJ2-3,-,-,TRBV5-6,CASSPGWASTDTQYF,TGTGCCAGCAGCCCTGGATGGGCTAGCACAGATACGCAGTATTTT
TRBJ1-3,-,-,TRBV30,CAWSVAGRNTIYF,TGTGCCTGGAGTGTCGCGGGGAGAAACACCATATATTTT
TRBJ2-5,TRBD1,-,TRBV5-1,CASSGGTGAWGGTQYF,TGCGCCAGCAGCGGCGGGACAGGGGCATGGGGAGGGACCCAGTACTTC
TRBJ2-3,TRBD2,-,TRBV28,CASSLAGGGTDTQYF,TGTGCCAGCTCCCTAGCGGGAGGGGGCACAGATACGCAGTATTTT